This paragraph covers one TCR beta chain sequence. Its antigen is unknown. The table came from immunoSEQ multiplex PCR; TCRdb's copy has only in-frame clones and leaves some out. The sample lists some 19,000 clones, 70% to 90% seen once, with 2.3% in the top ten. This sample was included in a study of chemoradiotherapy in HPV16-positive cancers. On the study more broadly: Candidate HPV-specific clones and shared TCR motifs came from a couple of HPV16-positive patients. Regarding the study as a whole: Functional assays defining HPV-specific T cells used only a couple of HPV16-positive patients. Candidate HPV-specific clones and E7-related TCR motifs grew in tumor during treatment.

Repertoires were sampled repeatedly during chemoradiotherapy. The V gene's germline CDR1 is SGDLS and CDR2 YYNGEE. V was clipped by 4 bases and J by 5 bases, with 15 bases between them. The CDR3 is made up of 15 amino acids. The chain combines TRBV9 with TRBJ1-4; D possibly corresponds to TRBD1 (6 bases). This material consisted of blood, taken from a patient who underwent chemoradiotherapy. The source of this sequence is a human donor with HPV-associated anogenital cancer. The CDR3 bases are TGTGCCAGCAGCCCTCAGGGGTACTCCAATGAAAAACTGTTTTTT. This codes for CASSPQGYSNEKLFF.